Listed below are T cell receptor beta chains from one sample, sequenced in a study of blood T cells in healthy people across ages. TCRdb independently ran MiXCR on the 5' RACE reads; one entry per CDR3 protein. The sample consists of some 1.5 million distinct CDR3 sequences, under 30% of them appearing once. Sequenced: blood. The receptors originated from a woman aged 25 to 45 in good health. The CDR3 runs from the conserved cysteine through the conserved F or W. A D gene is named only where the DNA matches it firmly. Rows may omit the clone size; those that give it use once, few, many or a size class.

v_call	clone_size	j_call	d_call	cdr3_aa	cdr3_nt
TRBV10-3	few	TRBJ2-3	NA	CAISELDGDFLVAQYF	TGTGCCATCAGTGAGTTGGACGGGGATTTTTTAGTGGCGCAGTATTTT
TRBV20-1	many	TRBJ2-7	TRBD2	CSAPAGTSGSSSYEQYF	TGCAGTGCTCCTGCCGGGACTAGCGGGAGTTCGTCCTACGAGCAGTACTTC
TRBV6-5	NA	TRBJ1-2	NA	CASSPTPGGGYGYTF	TGTGCCAGCAGTCCGACCCCCGGGGGAGGGTATGGCTACACCTTC
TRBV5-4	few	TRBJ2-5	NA	CVSSLVGRGRETQYF	TGTGTCAGCAGCTTGGTAGGGCGGGGTCGGGAGACCCAGTACTTC
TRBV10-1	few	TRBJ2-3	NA	CASSDRGDSDTQYF	TGCGCCAGCAGTGACAGGGGAGACTCGGATACGCAGTATTTT
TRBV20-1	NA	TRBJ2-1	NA	CSAISRAHNEQFF	TGCAGTGCTATAAGTAGAGCGCACAATGAGCAGTTCTTC
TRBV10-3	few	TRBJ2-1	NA	CAISDKTNEQFF	TGTGCCATCAGTGATAAGACCAATGAGCAGTTCTTC
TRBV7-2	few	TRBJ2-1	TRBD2	CASSPGTTQSPYNEQFF	TGTGCCAGCAGCCCCGGGACTACACAGAGCCCATACAATGAGCAGTTCTTC
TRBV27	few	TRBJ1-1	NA	CASTSRGLLNTEAFF	TGTGCCAGCACCAGTCGGGGGCTGTTGAACACTGAAGCTTTCTTT
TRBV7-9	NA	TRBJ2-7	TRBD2	CASSFPSGGYEQYF	TGTGCCAGCAGCTTTCCTAGCGGGGGTTACGAGCAGTACTTC
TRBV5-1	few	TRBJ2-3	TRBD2	CASSPTTSSAPDTQYF	TGCGCCAGCAGCCCCACGACTAGCTCTGCCCCAGATACGCAGTATTTT
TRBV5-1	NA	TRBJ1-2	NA	CASRDENYGYTF	TGCGCCAGCAGGGATGAAAACTATGGCTACACCTTC
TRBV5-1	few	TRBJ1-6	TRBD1	CASSRTGGGSPLHF	TGCGCCAGCAGCAGGACAGGGGGAGGTTCACCCCTCCACTTT
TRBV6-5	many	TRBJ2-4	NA	CAFGGEAKNIQYF	TGTGCCTTCGGGGGCGAGGCCAAAAACATTCAGTACTTC
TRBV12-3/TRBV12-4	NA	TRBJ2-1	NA	CASSPFWDRDPYNEQFF	TGTGCCAGCAGTCCCTTCTGGGATAGGGACCCCTACAATGAGCAGTTCTTC
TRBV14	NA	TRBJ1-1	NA	CASSQGRRSRNTEAFF	TGTGCCAGCAGCCAAGGGAGGAGGTCTCGCAACACTGAAGCTTTCTTT
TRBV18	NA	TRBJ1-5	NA	CATALGQGGDQPQHF	TGTGCCACGGCCCTGGGGCAAGGAGGAGATCAGCCCCAGCATTTT
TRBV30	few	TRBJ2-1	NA	CAWGDQFF	TGTGCCTGGGGTGACCAGTTCTTC